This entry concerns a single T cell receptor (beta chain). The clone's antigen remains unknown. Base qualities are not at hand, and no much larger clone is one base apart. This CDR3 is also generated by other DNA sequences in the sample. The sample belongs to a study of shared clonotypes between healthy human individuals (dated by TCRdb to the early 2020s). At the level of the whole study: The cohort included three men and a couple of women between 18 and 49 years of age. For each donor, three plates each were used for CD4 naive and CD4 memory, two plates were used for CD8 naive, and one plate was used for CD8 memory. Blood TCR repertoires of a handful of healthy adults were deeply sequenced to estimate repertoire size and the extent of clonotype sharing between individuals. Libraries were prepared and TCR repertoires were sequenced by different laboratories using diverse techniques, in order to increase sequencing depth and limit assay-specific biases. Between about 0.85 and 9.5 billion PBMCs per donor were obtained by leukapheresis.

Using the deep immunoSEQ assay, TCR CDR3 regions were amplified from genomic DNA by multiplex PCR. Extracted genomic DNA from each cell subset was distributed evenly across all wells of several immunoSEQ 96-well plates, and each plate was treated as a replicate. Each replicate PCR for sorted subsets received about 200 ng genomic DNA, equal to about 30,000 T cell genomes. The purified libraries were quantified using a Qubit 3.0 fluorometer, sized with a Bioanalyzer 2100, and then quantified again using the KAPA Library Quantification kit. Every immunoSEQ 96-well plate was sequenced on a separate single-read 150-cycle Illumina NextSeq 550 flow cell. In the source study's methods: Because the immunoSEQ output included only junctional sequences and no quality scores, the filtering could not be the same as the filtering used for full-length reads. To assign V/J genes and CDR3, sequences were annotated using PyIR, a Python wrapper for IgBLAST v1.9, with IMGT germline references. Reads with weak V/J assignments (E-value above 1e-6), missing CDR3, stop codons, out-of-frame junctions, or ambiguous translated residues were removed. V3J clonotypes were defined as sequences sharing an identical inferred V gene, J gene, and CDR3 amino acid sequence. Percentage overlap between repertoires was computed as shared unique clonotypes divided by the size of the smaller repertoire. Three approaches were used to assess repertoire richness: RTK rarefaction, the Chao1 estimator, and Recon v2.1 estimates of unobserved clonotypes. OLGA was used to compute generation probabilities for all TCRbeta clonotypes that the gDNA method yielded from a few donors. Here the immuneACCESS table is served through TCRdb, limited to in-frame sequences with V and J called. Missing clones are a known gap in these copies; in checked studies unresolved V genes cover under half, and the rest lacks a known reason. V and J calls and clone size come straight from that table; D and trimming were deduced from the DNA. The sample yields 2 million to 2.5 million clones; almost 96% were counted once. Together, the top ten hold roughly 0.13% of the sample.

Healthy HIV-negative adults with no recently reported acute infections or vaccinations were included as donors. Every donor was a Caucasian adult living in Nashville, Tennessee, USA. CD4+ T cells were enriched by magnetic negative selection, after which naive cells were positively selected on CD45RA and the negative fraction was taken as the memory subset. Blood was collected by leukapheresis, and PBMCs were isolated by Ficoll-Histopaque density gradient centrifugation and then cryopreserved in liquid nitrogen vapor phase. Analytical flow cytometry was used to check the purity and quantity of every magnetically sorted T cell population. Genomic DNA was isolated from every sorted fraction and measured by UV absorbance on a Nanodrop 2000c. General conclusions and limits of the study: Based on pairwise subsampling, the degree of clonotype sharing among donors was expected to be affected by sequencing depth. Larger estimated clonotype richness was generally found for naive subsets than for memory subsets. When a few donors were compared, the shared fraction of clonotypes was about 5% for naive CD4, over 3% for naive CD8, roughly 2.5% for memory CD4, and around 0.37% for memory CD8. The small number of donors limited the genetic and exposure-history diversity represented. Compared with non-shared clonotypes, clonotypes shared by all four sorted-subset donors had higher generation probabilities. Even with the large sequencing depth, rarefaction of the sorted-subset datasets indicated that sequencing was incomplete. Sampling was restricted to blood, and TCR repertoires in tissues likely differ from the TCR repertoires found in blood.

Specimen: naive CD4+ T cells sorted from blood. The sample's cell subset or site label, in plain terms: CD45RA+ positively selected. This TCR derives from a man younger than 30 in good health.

The CDR3 reads as follows: CASSYSRQAYGYTF. The sequenced DNA is TGTGCCAGCAGTTACTCAAGGCAGGCCTATGGCTACACCTTC. Recombination connected TRBV6-5 to TRBJ1-2; no D gene is confidently identified. The CDR3 runs 14 amino acids, cysteine and phenylalanine included. Only CDR3 DNA remains: 42 bases, in frame from the first base. At the junction V is shortened by 0 bases and J by 4 bases, with 9 bases in between. The germline V gene gives CDR1 as MNHEY and CDR2 as SVGAGI.